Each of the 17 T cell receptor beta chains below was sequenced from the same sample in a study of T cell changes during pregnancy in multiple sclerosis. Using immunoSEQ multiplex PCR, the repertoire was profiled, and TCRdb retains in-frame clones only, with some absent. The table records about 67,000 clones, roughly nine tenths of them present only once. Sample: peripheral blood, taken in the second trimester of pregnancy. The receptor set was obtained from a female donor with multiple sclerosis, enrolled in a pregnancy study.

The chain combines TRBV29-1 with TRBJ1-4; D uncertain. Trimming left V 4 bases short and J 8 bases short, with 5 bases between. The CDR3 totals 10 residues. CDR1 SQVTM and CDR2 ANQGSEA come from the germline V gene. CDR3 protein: CSVAEEKLFF. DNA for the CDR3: TGCAGCGTTGCGGAGGAAAAACTGTTTTTT.

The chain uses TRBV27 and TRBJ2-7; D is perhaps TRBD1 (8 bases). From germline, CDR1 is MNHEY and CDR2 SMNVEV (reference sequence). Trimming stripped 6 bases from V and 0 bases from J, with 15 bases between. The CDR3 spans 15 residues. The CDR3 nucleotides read TGTGCCAGCAGCCTTACAGGGGGGGGCTCCTACGAGCAGTACTTC. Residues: CASSLTGGGSYEQYF.

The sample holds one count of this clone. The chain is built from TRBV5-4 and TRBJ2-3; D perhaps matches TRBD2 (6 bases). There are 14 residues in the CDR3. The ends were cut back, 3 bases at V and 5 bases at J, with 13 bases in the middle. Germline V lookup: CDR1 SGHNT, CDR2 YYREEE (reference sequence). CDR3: CASSWGGSIDTQYF. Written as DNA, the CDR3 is TGTGCCAGCAGCTGGGGAGGTTCGATAGATACGCAGTATTTT.

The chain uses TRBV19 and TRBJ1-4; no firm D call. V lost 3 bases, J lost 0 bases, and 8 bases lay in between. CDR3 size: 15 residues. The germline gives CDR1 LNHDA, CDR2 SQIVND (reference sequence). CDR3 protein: CASSMSSTTNEKLFF. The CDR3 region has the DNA TGTGCCAGTAGTATGTCTAGCACAACTAATGAAAAACTGTTTTTT.

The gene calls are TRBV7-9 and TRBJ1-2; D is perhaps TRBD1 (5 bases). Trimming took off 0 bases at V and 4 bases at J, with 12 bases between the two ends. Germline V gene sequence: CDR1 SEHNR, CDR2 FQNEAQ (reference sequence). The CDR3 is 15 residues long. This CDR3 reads CASSLAPGGGYGYTF. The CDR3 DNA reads TGTGCCAGCAGCTTAGCCCCGGGGGGAGGCTATGGCTACACCTTC. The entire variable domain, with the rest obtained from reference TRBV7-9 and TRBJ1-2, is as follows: DTGVSQNPRHKITKRGQNVTFRCDPISEHNRLYWYRQTLGQGPEFLTYFQNEAQLEKSRLLSDRFSAERPKGSFSTLEIQRTEQGDSAMYLCASSLAPGGGYGYTFGSGTRLTVV.

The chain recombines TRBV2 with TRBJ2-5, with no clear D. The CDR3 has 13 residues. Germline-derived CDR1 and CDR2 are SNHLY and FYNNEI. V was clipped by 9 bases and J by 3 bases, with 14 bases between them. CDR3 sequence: CASSRLAEETQYF. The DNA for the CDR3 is TGTGCCAGTTCCCGCCTGGCCGAAGAGACCCAGTACTTC.

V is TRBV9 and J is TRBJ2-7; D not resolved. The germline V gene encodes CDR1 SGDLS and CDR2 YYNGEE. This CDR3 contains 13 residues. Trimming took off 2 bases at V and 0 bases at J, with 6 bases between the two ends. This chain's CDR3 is CASSVEDSYEQYF. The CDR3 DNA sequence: TGTGCCAGCAGCGTTGAGGACTCCTACGAGCAGTACTTC.

The CDR3 DNA is TGTGCCATCAGTCAAGGGGCTCCGACAGGGATCCCCGGGGAGCTGTTTTTT. Protein sequence: CAISQGAPTGIPGELFF. The J gene is TRBJ2-2, the V gene TRBV10-3; 7 positions agree with TRBD1. CDR3 length equals 17 residues. Germline assignment: CDR1 ENHRY and CDR2 SYGVKD. V was pared by 5 bases and J by 6 bases, with 15 bases of the junction left unmatched.

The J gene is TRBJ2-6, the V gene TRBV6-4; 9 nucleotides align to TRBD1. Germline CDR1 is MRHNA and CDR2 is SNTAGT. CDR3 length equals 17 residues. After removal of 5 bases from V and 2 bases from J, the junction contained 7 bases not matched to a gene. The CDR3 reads CASSQTGGRAGANVLTF. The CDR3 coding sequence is TGTGCCAGCAGTCAGACAGGGGGTAGAGCTGGGGCCAACGTCCTGACTTTC.

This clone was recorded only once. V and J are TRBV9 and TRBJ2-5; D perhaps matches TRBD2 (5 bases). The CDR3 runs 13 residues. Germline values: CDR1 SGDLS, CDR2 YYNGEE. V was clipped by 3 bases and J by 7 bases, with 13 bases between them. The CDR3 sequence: CASSAEGSGTQYF. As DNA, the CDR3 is TGTGCCAGCAGCGCAGAGGGTTCGGGGACCCAGTACTTC.

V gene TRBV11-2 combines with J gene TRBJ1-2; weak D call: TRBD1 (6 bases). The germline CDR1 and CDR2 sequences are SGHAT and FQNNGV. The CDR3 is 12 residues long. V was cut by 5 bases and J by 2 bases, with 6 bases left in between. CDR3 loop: CASSTGNYGYTF. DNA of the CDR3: TGTGCCAGCAGCACAGGGAACTATGGCTACACCTTC.

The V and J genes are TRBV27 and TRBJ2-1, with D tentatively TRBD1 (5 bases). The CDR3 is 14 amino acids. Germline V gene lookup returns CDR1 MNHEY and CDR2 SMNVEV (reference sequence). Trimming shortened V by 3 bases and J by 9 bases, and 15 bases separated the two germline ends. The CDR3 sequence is CASSFLSGNSEQFF. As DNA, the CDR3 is TGTGCCAGCAGTTTCCTATCAGGGAACAGTGAGCAGTTCTTC.

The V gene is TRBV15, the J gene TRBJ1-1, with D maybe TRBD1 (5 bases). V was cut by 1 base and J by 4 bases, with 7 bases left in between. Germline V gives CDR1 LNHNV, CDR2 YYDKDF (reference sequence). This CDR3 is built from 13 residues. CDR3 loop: CATSRVQVTEAFF. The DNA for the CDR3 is TGTGCCACCAGCAGAGTACAGGTCACTGAAGCTTTCTTT.

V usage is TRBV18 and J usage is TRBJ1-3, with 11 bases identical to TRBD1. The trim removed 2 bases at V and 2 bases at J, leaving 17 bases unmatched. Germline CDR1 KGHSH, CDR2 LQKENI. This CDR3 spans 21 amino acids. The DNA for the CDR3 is TGTGCCAGCTCACCAAACCCTCTCCCTGGGGACAGGGGGAGAGCTGGAAACACCATATATTTT. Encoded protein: CASSPNPLPGDRGRAGNTIYF.

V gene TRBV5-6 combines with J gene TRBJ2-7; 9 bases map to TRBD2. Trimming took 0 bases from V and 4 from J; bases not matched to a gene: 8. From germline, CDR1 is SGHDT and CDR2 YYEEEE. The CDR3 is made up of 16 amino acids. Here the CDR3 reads CASSLGSAGGRYEQYF. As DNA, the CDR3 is TGTGCCAGCAGCTTGGGATCGGCGGGGGGGAGGTACGAGCAGTACTTC.

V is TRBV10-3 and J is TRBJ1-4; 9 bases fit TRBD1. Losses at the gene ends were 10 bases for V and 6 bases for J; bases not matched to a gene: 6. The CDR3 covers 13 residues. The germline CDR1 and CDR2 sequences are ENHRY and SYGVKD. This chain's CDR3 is CATRGQGDEKLFF. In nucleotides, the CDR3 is TGTGCCACACGGGGACAGGGAGATGAAAAACTGTTTTTT.

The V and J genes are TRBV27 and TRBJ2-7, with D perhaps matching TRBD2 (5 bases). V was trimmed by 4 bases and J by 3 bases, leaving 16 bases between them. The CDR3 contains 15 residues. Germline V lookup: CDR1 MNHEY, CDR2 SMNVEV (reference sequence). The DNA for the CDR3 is TGTGCCAGCAGTTCCATAGGACTCTCAGACTACGAGCAGTACTTC. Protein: CASSSIGLSDYEQYF.